This T cell receptor beta chain originates from a study of T-cell reconstitution after alpha-beta-depleted transplantation in children. The TCRbeta library incorporated unique molecular identifiers. TCRdb itself ran the PCR reads through MiXCR, one entry per CDR3 protein. The table includes about 870,000 distinct CDR3 sequences, 16% detected once. The table lists this clonotype with many counts. The target antigen is unknown. Points from the study as a whole: At day 60, the high TCRbeta diversity found in some patients originated from recipient T cells and thymic progenitors that had survived. Where alpha-beta T cells came from about two months after transplant was reportedly several hundred expanded graft clones.

The CDR3 sequence is 13 residues long. The V end lost 3 bases, the J end lost 4 bases, and 10 bases lay between the germline ends. Germline loops: CDR1 MGHRA, CDR2 YSYEKL. This chain joins TRBV4-1 and TRBJ2-7; a possible D gene is TRBD1 (6 bases). The source is a male patient between 10 and 17 years old who had a stem cell transplant for acute lymphoblastic leukemia, so the T cells may come from the graft donor. Material: PBMCs, mostly from graft donor cells, obtained 360 days after TCRalphabeta/CD19-depleted stem cell transplant. The CDR3 loop reads CASSHGQSYEQYF. The CDR3 nucleotides are TGCGCCAGCAGCCACGGACAGTCATACGAGCAGTACTTC.